This TCR beta chain is drawn from a study of shared clonotypes between healthy human individuals. Produced via immunoSEQ multiplex PCR; TCRdb's table is partial and in-frame only. The table records roughly 1,600,000 clones, approximately 98.5% of them present only once. Looked up from germline, CDR1 is KGHSH and CDR2 is LQKENI. The CDR3 covers 14 residues. V lost 6 bases, J lost 5 bases, and 9 bases stayed unmatched. The V and J genes are TRBV18 and TRBJ2-5; 7 bases fit TRBD1. Sequenced: naive CD4+ T cells sorted from blood. As to subset: CD45RA+ positively selected. The receptor comes from a man aged 30 to 39 in good health. The CDR3 is CASSQIDRVETQYF. CDR3 coding DNA: TGTGCCAGCTCTCAGATAGACAGGGTGGAGACCCAGTACTTC.